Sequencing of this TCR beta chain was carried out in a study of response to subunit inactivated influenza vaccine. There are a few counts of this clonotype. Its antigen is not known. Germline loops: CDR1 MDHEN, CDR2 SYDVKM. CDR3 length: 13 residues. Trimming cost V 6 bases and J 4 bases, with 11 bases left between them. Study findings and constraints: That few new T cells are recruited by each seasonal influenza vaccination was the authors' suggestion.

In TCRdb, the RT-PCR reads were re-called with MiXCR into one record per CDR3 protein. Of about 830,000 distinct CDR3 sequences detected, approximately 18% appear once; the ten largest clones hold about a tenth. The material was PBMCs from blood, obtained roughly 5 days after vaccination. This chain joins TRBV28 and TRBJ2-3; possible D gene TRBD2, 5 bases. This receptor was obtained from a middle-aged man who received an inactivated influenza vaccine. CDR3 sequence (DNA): TGTGCCAGCAGCACCAAGGGAGCAGATACGCAGTATTTT. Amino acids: CASSTKGADTQYF.